Each of the 27 T cell receptor beta chains below was sequenced from the same sample in a study of T cells in Graves' hyperthyroidism and ophthalmopathy. Amplification of TCR beta CDR3 regions was performed using RNA transcripts as template. When the TCR CDR3 underwent first-round RT-PCR, the HTBI primer set was used. From the multiplex PCR reads, TCRdb called clonotypes with MiXCR, one entry per CDR3 protein. The table records some 620,000 distinct CDR3 sequences, roughly 15% of them present only once. The sample taken for sequencing was blood. Receptor source: a woman aged 25 to 39 with Graves' hyperthyroidism.

The chain uses TRBV10-3 and TRBJ1-2, with TRBD1 matching over 8 bases. J lost 6 bases, V lost 8 bases, and 5 bases had no gene match. This CDR3 has 12 amino acids. Germline-derived CDR1 and CDR2 are ENHRY and SYGVKD. The CDR3 DNA sequence: TGTGCCATCGGCGGACAGGGTAATGGCTACACCTTC. Its protein is CAIGGQGNGYTF.

This clonotype was picked up many times. The chain employs TRBV7-3 and TRBJ2-1; D ambiguous. In germline, CDR1 is SGHTA, CDR2 FQGTGA. The CDR3 length is 17 residues. Deletions cut 1 base from V and 7 bases from J, with 20 bases between. CDR3 DNA sequence: TGTGCCAGCAGCTTAAGTGGTCCCCAAGGGTATGGGAATGAGCAGTTCTTC. This gives the protein CASSLSGPQGYGNEQFF.

This clonotype was seen at least ten times. The chain links TRBV20-1 to TRBJ2-7; the match to TRBD2 covers 7 bases. Germline V gene lookup returns CDR1 DFQATT and CDR2 SNEGSKA (reference sequence). The CDR3 is 14 residues long. Trimming cost V 3 bases and J 9 bases; bases outside gene matches: 14. CDR3 region: CSASPPGGGPGQYF. The CDR3 bases are TGCAGTGCTAGCCCCCCTGGGGGAGGGCCGGGGCAGTACTTC.

The chain combines TRBV28 with TRBJ2-7; tentative D call: TRBD2 (5 bases). V gave up 4 bases and J gave up 9 bases, with 19 bases separating them. CDR1 and CDR2 (germline): MDHEN, SYDVKM. The CDR3 contains 14 residues. The CDR3 region is CASSSRTLGSGQYF. The CDR3 nucleotides read TGTGCCAGCAGTTCCCGGACCTTGGGGAGTGGGCAGTACTTC.

This clonotype was observed a handful of times. The chain recombines TRBV9 with TRBJ2-2; TRBD2 matches at 7 bases. The CDR3 has 16 residues. The V gene end was trimmed by 0 bases and the J gene end by 3 bases; junction bases not matched to a gene: 5. Germline V gene lookup returns CDR1 SGDLS and CDR2 YYNGEE. The CDR3 reads CASSVVAGADTGELFF. The DNA for the CDR3 is TGTGCCAGCAGCGTAGTTGCGGGAGCTGACACCGGGGAGCTGTTTTTT.

This clonotype was seen only a few times. The rearrangement links TRBV19 to TRBJ2-1; D ambiguous. Trimming removed 2 bases at V and 7 bases at J, with 15 bases between. CDR1 LNHDA and CDR2 SQIVND come from the germline V gene (reference sequence). CDR3 length equals 15 residues. CDR3 residues: CASSIRASLWNEQFF. The CDR3 DNA sequence: TGTGCCAGTAGTATAAGAGCCTCCCTATGGAATGAGCAGTTCTTC.

This clonotype came up a few times. The rearrangement joins TRBV2 to TRBJ2-2; TRBD1 matches 8 bases. Germline V gene data show CDR1 as SNHLY and CDR2 as FYNNEI. The CDR3 is 14 residues long. V was clipped by 6 bases and J by 4 bases; unmatched bases: 4. CDR3 sequence reads: CASRAQGGTGELFF. The CDR3 nucleotides read TGTGCCAGCAGGGCACAGGGGGGCACCGGGGAGCTGTTTTTT.

Many counts were recorded for this clonotype. The CDR3: CASIGQDYEQYF. The CDR3 DNA sequence: TGCGCCAGCATCGGACAAGACTACGAGCAGTACTTC. The chain has TRBV5-1 and TRBJ2-7, with a possible D match to TRBD1 (5 bases). The length of the CDR3 is 12 residues. Germline V lookup: CDR1 SGHRS, CDR2 YFSETQ. The V end was cut by 6 bases, the J end by 3 bases, with 10 bases between.

This clonotype was seen at least ten times. V gene TRBV11-2 combines with J gene TRBJ2-7, with 13 nucleotides matching TRBD2. This CDR3 has 15 residues. The V gene's germline CDR1 is SGHAT and CDR2 FQNNGV. J lost 6 bases, V lost 5 bases, and 7 bases had no gene match. The DNA of the CDR3 is TGTGCCAGCAGCGCGCGGACTAGCGGGAGTTTCGAGCAGTACTTC. Protein: CASSARTSGSFEQYF.

As concerns this clonotype: A clone one base away is much larger, so this may be a read error. The chain uses TRBV3-1 and TRBJ2-5; D might be TRBD2 (6 bases). Germline lookup yields CDR1 LGHDT and CDR2 YNNKEL (reference sequence). The CDR3 extends over 14 amino acids. V lost 3 bases to trimming and J lost 5 bases, with 13 bases between them. The CDR3 region is CASSQRRRGETQYF. For the CDR3, the DNA is TGTGCCAGCAGCCAGAGGAGGCGGGGTGAGACCCAGTACTTC.

This clonotype has at least ten counts. The chain joins TRBV5-1 to TRBJ2-2; weak D call: TRBD2 (6 bases). V lost 4 bases and J 0 bases, leaving 16 bases between the germline ends. This CDR3 has 17 amino acids. Germline CDR1 reads SGHRS; CDR2 reads YFSETQ. The DNA for the CDR3 is TGCGCCAGCAGCGGGCCGCGGGACCTCTCGAACACCGGGGAGCTGTTTTTT. This sequence encodes CASSGPRDLSNTGELFF.

This clonotype was seen a few times. The chain carries TRBV5-6 and TRBJ2-5; no clear D. The CDR3 totals 14 residues. Trimming cost V 0 bases and J 0 bases, with 6 bases left between them. The germline CDR1 and CDR2 sequences are SGHDT and YYEEEE. The CDR3 reads CASSLGLYQETQYF. The CDR3 region has the DNA TGTGCCAGCAGCTTGGGGCTGTACCAAGAGACCCAGTACTTC.

This clonotype was picked up many times. The rearrangement uses TRBV20-1 and TRBJ2-3, with 7 bases matching TRBD1. The CDR3 loop spans 15 amino acids. Per germline, CDR1 DFQATT and CDR2 SNEGSKA (reference sequence). V gave up 0 bases and J gave up 1 base; unmatched junction bases: 4. CDR3: CSAREGGTGTDTQYF. The CDR3 DNA sequence: TGCAGTGCTAGAGAAGGGGGCACGGGCACAGATACGCAGTATTTT.

This clonotype appeared many times. The chain joins TRBV15 to TRBJ2-1, with D possibly TRBD1 on 6 matching bases. This CDR3 has 13 amino acids. Trimming left V 6 bases short and J 7 bases short, with 13 bases between. The germline gives CDR1 LNHNV, CDR2 YYDKDF (reference sequence). The CDR3 coding sequence is TGTGCCACCAGTACGAATCAGGGGAATGAGCAGTTCTTC. It is translated as CATSTNQGNEQFF.

In its sample, this clonotype was seen a few times. This chain connects TRBV5-1 to TRBJ1-2; D gene unclear. Trimming removed 4 bases from V and 3 bases from J, with 10 bases in between. The CDR3 runs 13 residues. The germline gives CDR1 SGHRS, CDR2 YFSETQ. The CDR3 protein is CASSQTTHYGYTF. CDR3 nucleotide sequence: TGCGCCAGCAGCCAAACAACACACTATGGCTACACCTTC.

Many counts were recorded for this clonotype. The rearrangement joins TRBV3-1 to TRBJ1-2, with D possibly matching TRBD1 (5 bases). Germline CDR1 is LGHDT and CDR2 is YNNKEL (reference sequence). The CDR3 contains 14 residues. Trimming pared 6 bases from V and 3 bases from J, leaving 14 bases between. CDR3 DNA sequence: TGTGCCAGCAGGTTCGGGGGGAAGGACTATGGCTACACCTTC. Amino acids: CASRFGGKDYGYTF.

Many counts were recorded for this clonotype. This chain links TRBV28 with TRBJ2-3, with a weak D call TRBD2 (5 bases). The V end lost 3 bases, the J end lost 0 bases, and 10 bases lay between the germline ends. Germline CDR1 MDHEN, CDR2 SYDVKM. The CDR3 has 15 amino acids. CDR3 sequence: CASSFLARSTDTQYF. In DNA, the CDR3 is TGTGCCAGCAGTTTTTTAGCGAGAAGCACAGATACGCAGTATTTT.

In regard to this clonotype: A much larger clone differs from this one at a single base, so this may be a read error. J is TRBJ2-7 and V is TRBV3-1; D is possibly TRBD2 (6 bases). The end of the DNA aligns better with TRBJ2-1, so the J call may be wrong. CDR1 LGHDT and CDR2 YNNKEL come from the germline V gene (reference sequence). This CDR3 is 14 amino acids long. This chain's CDR3 is CASRDAGLSYEQFF. As DNA, the CDR3 is TGTGCCAGCAGGGATGCGGGATTATCCTACGAGCAGTTCTTC.

This clonotype appeared a few times. CDR3 protein: CASSTQETISTDTQYF. CDR3 DNA sequence: TGTGCCAGCAGCACCCAAGAAACGATCAGCACAGATACGCAGTATTTT. The V gene is TRBV9, the J gene TRBJ2-3, with D unresolved. Germline-derived CDR1 and CDR2 are SGDLS and YYNGEE. The ends were cut back, 4 bases at V and 0 bases at J, with 15 bases in the middle. The CDR3 has 16 residues. The whole variable domain, filled in from reference TRBV9 and TRBJ2-3, reads DSGVTQTPKHLITATGQRVTLRCSPRSGDLSVYWYQQSLDQGLQFLIQYYNGEERAKGNILERFSAQQFPDLHSELNLSSLELGDSALYFCASSTQETISTDTQYFGPGTRLTVL.

This clonotype was recorded a few times. The chain recombines TRBV29-1 with TRBJ2-1; 7 nucleotides align to TRBD2. The J segment lost 9 bases and the V segment lost 4 bases, leaving 18 bases of the junction unmatched. Germline-derived CDR1 and CDR2 are SQVTM and ANQGSEA. The CDR3 is 16 residues long. CDR3 bases: TGCAGCGTTGGCGGGGAGCGGGGAACGAGGGGTGGTGAGCAGTTCTTC. Translated, it gives CSVGGERGTRGGEQFF.

This clonotype was recorded a few times. V and J are TRBV5-1 and TRBJ2-4, with a possible D match to TRBD2 (6 bases). Germline values: CDR1 SGHRS, CDR2 YFSETQ. The CDR3 loop spans 14 amino acids. The V end was cut by 4 bases, the J end by 8 bases, with 16 bases between. CDR3 coding DNA: TGCGCCAGCAGCCTGGGGGGTGCGGGTGACATTCAGTACTTC. This encodes CASSLGGAGDIQYF.

The chain recombines TRBV11-1 with TRBJ1-1; D ambiguous. There are 16 residues in the CDR3. The germline gives CDR1 SGHAT, CDR2 FQDESV (reference sequence). V lost 2 bases and J lost 1, with 14 bases in between. In DNA, the CDR3 is TGTGCCAGCAGCTTATCTCCCGAGGCAAGGAACACTGAAGCTTTCTTT. It yields the protein CASSLSPEARNTEAFF.

The table lists this clonotype with a few counts. V is TRBV20-1 and J is TRBJ1-2; no definite D call. Germline CDR1 DFQATT, CDR2 SNEGSKA (reference sequence). V was shortened by 8 bases and J by 5 bases, with 18 bases between the two germline ends. CDR3 length: 13 amino acids. The CDR3 loop is CSPTVPGLYGYTF. The CDR3 DNA reads as TGCAGTCCGACTGTACCTGGTTTATATGGCTACACCTTC.

In the case of this clonotype: This may be a read error: a much more frequent sequence differs by one nucleotide. The chain couples TRBV2 to TRBJ2-7; D may be TRBD1 or TRBD2 (5 bases each). Looked up from germline, CDR1 is SNHLY and CDR2 is FYNNEI. The CDR3 has 16 residues. Trimming removed 0 bases from V and 3 bases from J, with 15 bases in between. This CDR3 reads CASSEAWDQCRYEQYF. CDR3 nucleotides: TGTGCCAGCAGTGAAGCTTGGGACCAGTGCCGCTACGAGCAGTACTTC.

In this sample, this clonotype turned up a few times. The genes are TRBV7-8 and TRBJ2-1; TRBD1 aligns across 9 bases. This CDR3 is 17 amino acids long. V dropped 3 bases and J dropped 4; count of bases not matched to a gene: 10. Germline CDR1 SGHVS, CDR2 FQNEAQ. CDR3 in amino acids: CASSLGYRGRGYNEQFF. CDR3 DNA: TGTGCCAGCAGCTTGGGTTACAGGGGGCGCGGGTACAATGAGCAGTTCTTC.

This clonotype was seen ten or more times. The V and J genes are TRBV6-1 and TRBJ1-1; no clear D. The CDR3 spans 15 residues. Trimming took off 11 bases at V and 0 bases at J, with 19 bases between the two ends. The germline gives CDR1 MNHNS, CDR2 SASEGT. Here the CDR3 DNA reads TGTGCCCTAGTGGGAAACGGAGCGTTGAACACTGAAGCTTTCTTT. Protein product: CALVGNGALNTEAFF.

The V and J genes are TRBV20-1 and TRBJ1-2, with D possibly matching TRBD1 (5 bases). V lost 1 base to trimming and J lost 5 bases, with 11 bases between them. Germline V gene sequence: CDR1 DFQATT, CDR2 SNEGSKA (reference sequence). The CDR3 totals 13 residues. CDR3 loop: CSARAQGGYGYTF. For the CDR3, the DNA is TGCAGTGCTAGAGCTCAGGGAGGGTATGGCTACACCTTC.